Listed below are T cell receptor beta chains from one sample, sequenced in a study of T cell responses to AZD1222 COVID-19 vaccine. The repertoire was sequenced with immunoSEQ multiplex PCR; TCRdb's copy has only in-frame clones and lacks some. The sample includes some 140,000 clones, 88% seen only once; the top ten take 5% to 6%. Sequencing was performed on peripheral blood, taken 28 days after the second AZD1222 dose. These receptors were obtained from an adult who received the AZD1222 COVID-19 vaccine. The CDR3 runs from the conserved cysteine through the conserved F or W. The order of the fields is J gene, clone size, V gene, D gene, CDR3 DNA, CDR3 protein. A D gene is named only where the DNA matches it firmly. Not all rows give a size; the values are once, few, many and, for expanded clones, a class.

j_call: TRBJ2-5; clone_size: -; v_call: TRBV11-2; d_call: TRBD2; cdr3_nt: TGTGCCAGCAGCTTAGTCACTAGCGGGGTAGAGACCCAGTACTTC; cdr3_aa: CASSLVTSGVETQYF
j_call: TRBJ2-7; clone_size: -; v_call: TRBV5-4; d_call: TRBD1; cdr3_nt: TGTGCCAGCAGCTGGGGACAGGGGTCCTACGAGCAGTACTTC; cdr3_aa: CASSWGQGSYEQYF
j_call: TRBJ2-3; clone_size: -; v_call: TRBV5-8; d_call: TRBD1; cdr3_nt: TGTGCCAGCAGCTGGGACAGGGGGACAGATACGCAGTATTTT; cdr3_aa: CASSWDRGTDTQYF
j_call: TRBJ1-1; clone_size: -; v_call: TRBV5-6; d_call: -; cdr3_nt: TGTGCCAGCAGCTTTACCGGGGAGGGAAACACTGAAGCTTTCTTT; cdr3_aa: CASSFTGEGNTEAFF
j_call: TRBJ1-5; clone_size: -; v_call: TRBV6-4; d_call: -; cdr3_nt: TGTGCCAGCAGGAGGGCCAGGGAGGACCAGCCCCAGCATTTT; cdr3_aa: CASRRAREDQPQHF
j_call: TRBJ2-5; clone_size: -; v_call: TRBV18; d_call: TRBD2; cdr3_nt: TGTGCCAGCTCACCTCCCGGGACTAGCTTGGGAGAGACCCAGTACTTC; cdr3_aa: CASSPPGTSLGETQYF
j_call: TRBJ1-2; clone_size: -; v_call: TRBV4-2; d_call: -; cdr3_nt: TGTGCCAGCAGCCAAGAGTCCCTTGGTAACTATGGCTACACCTTC; cdr3_aa: CASSQESLGNYGYTF
j_call: TRBJ2-1; clone_size: -; v_call: TRBV5-1; d_call: -; cdr3_nt: TGCGCCAGCCGGCAGGGCGGAAGCTCCTACAATGAGCAGTTCTTC; cdr3_aa: CASRQGGSSYNEQFF
j_call: TRBJ1-1; clone_size: -; v_call: TRBV28; d_call: TRBD1; cdr3_nt: TGTGCCAGGACCGGGGACAGGGGAGGGGAGGTAATGAACACTGAAGCTTTCTTT; cdr3_aa: CARTGDRGGEVMNTEAFF
j_call: TRBJ1-2; clone_size: -; v_call: TRBV14; d_call: -; cdr3_nt: TGTGCCAGCAGCCAATATCTTTCCGGAACTAACTATGGCTACACCTTC; cdr3_aa: CASSQYLSGTNYGYTF
j_call: TRBJ2-7; clone_size: few; v_call: TRBV5-4; d_call: TRBD1; cdr3_nt: TGTGCCAGCAGCTTGGAGCCAGGGGGCGAGCAGTACTTC; cdr3_aa: CASSLEPGGEQYF
j_call: TRBJ1-2; clone_size: -; v_call: TRBV20-1; d_call: -; cdr3_nt: TGCAGTGCGGGGGCCGGCAACGGCTACACCTTC; cdr3_aa: CSAGAGNGYTF
j_call: TRBJ1-2; clone_size: -; v_call: TRBV19; d_call: -; cdr3_nt: TGTGCCAGTAATTGGGGCGGTGGCTACACCTTC; cdr3_aa: CASNWGGGYTF
j_call: TRBJ1-1; clone_size: -; v_call: TRBV7-6; d_call: -; cdr3_nt: TGTGCCAGCAGCCCAACGGCAGCCTTGAACACTGAAGCTTTCTTT; cdr3_aa: CASSPTAALNTEAFF
j_call: TRBJ1-2; clone_size: -; v_call: TRBV7-9; d_call: -; cdr3_nt: TGTGCCAGCAGCTTAGGAGGGACTTCCATCGGCTACACCTTC; cdr3_aa: CASSLGGTSIGYTF
j_call: TRBJ2-1; clone_size: once; v_call: TRBV5-1; d_call: -; cdr3_nt: TGCGCCAGCAGCTCCGGGACCGGCTCCTACAATGAGCAGTTCTTC; cdr3_aa: CASSSGTGSYNEQFF
j_call: TRBJ2-5; clone_size: -; v_call: TRBV15; d_call: -; cdr3_nt: TGTGCCACCAGCAGCAGGATGTCGGAAGAGACCCAGTACTTC; cdr3_aa: CATSSRMSEETQYF
j_call: TRBJ1-5; clone_size: -; v_call: TRBV25-1; d_call: -; cdr3_nt: TGTGCCAGCAGTGAAGAGGACCGATTCAATCAGCCCCAGCATTTT; cdr3_aa: CASSEEDRFNQPQHF
j_call: TRBJ1-5; clone_size: -; v_call: TRBV21-1; d_call: -; cdr3_nt: TGTGCCAGCAGCTTACGGACAGGGACAAATCAGCCCCAGCATTTT; cdr3_aa: CASSLRTGTNQPQHF
j_call: TRBJ1-1; clone_size: -; v_call: TRBV29-1; d_call: -; cdr3_nt: TGCAGCGTCGGTAGGACTGAAGCTTTCTTT; cdr3_aa: CSVGRTEAFF
j_call: TRBJ1-5; clone_size: -; v_call: TRBV2; d_call: -; cdr3_nt: TGTGCCAGCAGTGAAAGTTTTGTTAGCAATCAGCCCCAGCATTTT; cdr3_aa: CASSESFVSNQPQHF
j_call: TRBJ1-1; clone_size: -; v_call: TRBV18; d_call: -; cdr3_nt: TGTGCCAGCTTGCCGGGTGTATCGGTAAACACTGAAGCTTTCTTT; cdr3_aa: CASLPGVSVNTEAFF